This is a list of T cell receptor beta chains from one sample in a study of cytomegalovirus exposure and HLA in healthy donors. Only in-frame clones appear in the TCRdb table, and some are missing; sequencing was by immunoSEQ multiplex PCR. The repertoire includes approximately 190,000 clones, around 83% of them detected once, and approximately 0.8% sits in the top ten. Sample: PBMCs. All receptors come from a young woman in good health and CMV-seronegative. Both conserved end residues are part of each CDR3. Each record gives: clone size, J gene, V gene, D gene, CDR3 protein, CDR3 DNA. D genes are given only for firm matches. Clone sizes are given selectively: once, few, many, or a class where the clone is expanded.

abundance: .
j_gene: TRBJ1-4
v_gene: TRBV29-1
d_gene: .
CDR3aa: CSVEDAANEKLFF
CDR3nt: TGCAGCGTTGAAGACGCGGCTAATGAAAAACTGTTTTTT

abundance: .
j_gene: TRBJ1-1
v_gene: TRBV5-6
d_gene: TRBD1
CDR3aa: CASSARQGGTEAFF
CDR3nt: TGTGCCAGCAGCGCCCGACAGGGAGGTACTGAAGCTTTCTTT

abundance: .
j_gene: TRBJ1-2
v_gene: TRBV5-1
d_gene: TRBD1
CDR3aa: CASSDHRQGEDYGYTF
CDR3nt: TGCGCCAGCAGCGACCACAGACAGGGCGAGGACTATGGCTACACCTTC

abundance: .
j_gene: TRBJ1-5
v_gene: TRBV19
d_gene: TRBD1
CDR3aa: CASSMRGGQSANQPQHF
CDR3nt: TGTGCCAGTAGTATGCGGGGGGGACAGTCGGCCAATCAGCCCCAGCATTTT

abundance: .
j_gene: TRBJ2-5
v_gene: TRBV2
d_gene: TRBD2
CDR3aa: CASPRGAGGDETQYF
CDR3nt: TGTGCCAGCCCTCGAGGAGCGGGGGGGGACGAGACCCAGTACTTC

abundance: .
j_gene: TRBJ2-7
v_gene: TRBV19
d_gene: .
CDR3aa: CASSPLDKSYEQYF
CDR3nt: TGTGCCAGTAGTCCCCTGGACAAATCCTACGAGCAGTACTTC

abundance: .
j_gene: TRBJ1-2
v_gene: TRBV28
d_gene: TRBD1
CDR3aa: CASSLTGQGGFYGYTF
CDR3nt: TGTGCCAGCAGTCTAACGGGACAGGGGGGCTTCTATGGCTACACCTTC

abundance: .
j_gene: TRBJ1-1
v_gene: TRBV5-6
d_gene: .
CDR3aa: CASSLDMSEAFF
CDR3nt: TGTGCCAGCAGCTTGGATATGTCTGAAGCTTTCTTT

abundance: .
j_gene: TRBJ1-1
v_gene: TRBV7-9
d_gene: .
CDR3aa: CASSFSTGTPRF
CDR3nt: TGTGCCAGCAGCTTTTCCACCGGGACTCCCCGATTC

abundance: .
j_gene: TRBJ1-4
v_gene: TRBV6-1
d_gene: .
CDR3aa: CASSSRGLEEKLFF
CDR3nt: TGTGCCAGCAGTAGCAGGGGCCTGGAAGAAAAACTGTTTTTT

abundance: .
j_gene: TRBJ2-7
v_gene: TRBV7-2
d_gene: TRBD1
CDR3aa: CASSWAGRGRNEQYF
CDR3nt: TGTGCCAGCAGCTGGGCGGGCAGGGGGCGCAACGAGCAGTACTTC

abundance: .
j_gene: TRBJ2-1
v_gene: TRBV18
d_gene: .
CDR3aa: CASSRATDYNEQFF
CDR3nt: TGTGCCAGCTCACGGGCAACCGATTACAATGAGCAGTTCTTC

abundance: .
j_gene: TRBJ2-5
v_gene: TRBV6-1
d_gene: TRBD2
CDR3aa: CASRVRGGRETQYF
CDR3nt: TGTGCCAGCAGAGTGCGGGGGGGCAGAGAGACCCAGTACTTC

abundance: .
j_gene: TRBJ2-1
v_gene: TRBV5-6
d_gene: .
CDR3aa: CASSPGLYEQFF
CDR3nt: TGTGCCAGCAGCCCAGGACTATATGAGCAGTTCTTC

abundance: .
j_gene: TRBJ2-6
v_gene: TRBV6-4
d_gene: .
CDR3aa: CASSDQGFGANVLTF
CDR3nt: TGTGCCAGCAGTGACCAGGGATTTGGGGCCAACGTCCTGACTTTC

abundance: .
j_gene: TRBJ2-7
v_gene: TRBV7-9
d_gene: TRBD2
CDR3aa: CASSLTGGRSYEQYF
CDR3nt: TGTGCCAGCAGCTTAACGGGGGGTCGTAGCTACGAGCAGTACTTC

abundance: .
j_gene: TRBJ1-2
v_gene: TRBV5-4
d_gene: .
CDR3aa: CASSPHKADYGYTF
CDR3nt: TGTGCCAGCAGCCCCCACAAGGCGGACTATGGCTACACCTTC

abundance: .
j_gene: TRBJ1-1
v_gene: TRBV18
d_gene: TRBD1
CDR3aa: CASSPSDRATEAFF
CDR3nt: TGTGCCAGCTCACCCTCGGACAGGGCCACTGAAGCTTTCTTT

abundance: .
j_gene: TRBJ2-7
v_gene: TRBV5-4
d_gene: .
CDR3aa: CASSLATGDYEQYF
CDR3nt: TGTGCCAGCAGCTTGGCGACAGGAGACTACGAGCAGTACTTC

abundance: .
j_gene: TRBJ2-1
v_gene: TRBV28
d_gene: TRBD2
CDR3aa: CASRETSGESEQFF
CDR3nt: TGTGCCAGCAGGGAGACTAGCGGGGAATCGGAGCAGTTCTTC

abundance: .
j_gene: TRBJ1-2
v_gene: TRBV28
d_gene: .
CDR3aa: CASSFRTAGGYGYTF
CDR3nt: TGTGCCAGCAGTTTCCGCACGGCCGGGGGCTATGGCTACACCTTC

abundance: .
j_gene: TRBJ1-1
v_gene: TRBV6-5
d_gene: .
CDR3aa: CASSYSTLGVSAEAFF
CDR3nt: TGTGCCAGCAGTTACTCTACGTTAGGGGTGAGCGCTGAAGCTTTCTTT

abundance: .
j_gene: TRBJ1-5
v_gene: TRBV28
d_gene: TRBD1
CDR3aa: CASRDWGQGSNQPQHF
CDR3nt: TGTGCCAGCAGGGACTGGGGACAGGGTAGCAATCAGCCCCAGCATTTT

abundance: .
j_gene: TRBJ2-7
v_gene: TRBV5-6
d_gene: .
CDR3aa: CASSLSGQGIAYEQYF
CDR3nt: TGTGCCAGCAGCTTGTCAGGGCAGGGGATTGCCTACGAGCAGTACTTC

abundance: .
j_gene: TRBJ2-4
v_gene: TRBV6-1
d_gene: TRBD1
CDR3aa: CAITDRGLAKNIQYF
CDR3nt: TGTGCCATCACGGACAGGGGGTTAGCCAAAAACATTCAGTACTTC

abundance: .
j_gene: TRBJ2-5
v_gene: TRBV13
d_gene: TRBD1
CDR3aa: CASSPTGGLETQYF
CDR3nt: TGTGCCAGCAGCCCGACAGGGGGGCTAGAGACCCAGTACTTC

abundance: .
j_gene: TRBJ2-3
v_gene: TRBV15
d_gene: TRBD2
CDR3aa: CATSSSRTSGDTDTQYF
CDR3nt: TGTGCCACCAGCAGCTCCCGGACTAGCGGGGACACAGATACGCAGTATTTT

abundance: once
j_gene: TRBJ1-5
v_gene: TRBV7-8
d_gene: .
CDR3aa: CASSFEGSSNQPQHF
CDR3nt: TGTGCCAGCAGCTTTGAGGGATCAAGCAATCAGCCCCAGCATTTT

abundance: .
j_gene: TRBJ2-7
v_gene: TRBV7-9
d_gene: TRBD1
CDR3aa: CASSFPLLTRTGEPYEQYF
CDR3nt: TGTGCCAGCAGCTTTCCCCTCCTTACCCGGACAGGGGAACCCTACGAGCAGTACTTC

abundance: few
j_gene: TRBJ1-4
v_gene: TRBV6-1
d_gene: TRBD1
CDR3aa: CASSLTRDRVGKLFF
CDR3nt: TGTGCCAGCAGCCTAACCCGGGACAGGGTAGGGAAACTGTTTTTT

abundance: .
j_gene: TRBJ2-1
v_gene: TRBV5-6
d_gene: .
CDR3aa: CASSLLRGEQFF
CDR3nt: TGTGCCAGCAGCTTGCTACGGGGTGAGCAGTTCTTC

abundance: .
j_gene: TRBJ2-1
v_gene: TRBV10-1
d_gene: TRBD2
CDR3aa: CASSTAGGYNEQFF
CDR3nt: TGCGCCAGCAGCACGGCGGGGGGTTACAATGAGCAGTTCTTC

abundance: .
j_gene: TRBJ2-2
v_gene: TRBV2
d_gene: TRBD2
CDR3aa: CASSVTSGGAPAGELFF
CDR3nt: TGTGCCAGCAGTGTAACTAGCGGGGGGGCCCCAGCCGGGGAGCTGTTTTTT